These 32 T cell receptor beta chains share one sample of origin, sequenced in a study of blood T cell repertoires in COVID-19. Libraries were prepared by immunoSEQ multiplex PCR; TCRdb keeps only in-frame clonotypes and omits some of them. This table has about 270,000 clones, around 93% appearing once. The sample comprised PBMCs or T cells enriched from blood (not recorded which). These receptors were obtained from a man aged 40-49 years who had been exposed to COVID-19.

CDR3 protein: CASSLTGHLAKNIQYF. For the CDR3, the DNA is TGTGCCAGCAGCTTGACGGGACACCTAGCCAAAAACATTCAGTACTTC. This chain uses TRBV5-6 with TRBJ2-4; the D gene is possibly TRBD1 (6 bases). V shed 1 base and J shed 0 bases, with 11 bases lying between them. The germline V gene has CDR1 SGHDT and CDR2 YYEEEE. This CDR3 has 16 residues.

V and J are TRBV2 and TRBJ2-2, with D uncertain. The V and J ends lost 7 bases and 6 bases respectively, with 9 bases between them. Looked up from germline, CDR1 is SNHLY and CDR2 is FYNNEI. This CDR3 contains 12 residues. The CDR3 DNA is TGTGCCAGCATGGTGACTGCCGGGGAGCTGTTTTTT. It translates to CASMVTAGELFF.

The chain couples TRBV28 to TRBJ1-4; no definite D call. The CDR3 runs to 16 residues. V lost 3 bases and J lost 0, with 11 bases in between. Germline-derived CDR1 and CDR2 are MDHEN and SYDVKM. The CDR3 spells CASSFTRGTTNEKLFF. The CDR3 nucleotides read TGTGCCAGCAGTTTCACGAGAGGGACAACTAATGAAAAACTGTTTTTT.

This CDR3 reads CSVEGDRGGYGYTF. The CDR3 bases are TGCAGCGTTGAGGGGGACAGGGGTGGTTATGGCTACACCTTC. This chain joins TRBV29-1 and TRBJ1-2; TRBD1 aligns across 10 bases. This CDR3 is built from 14 residues. The V segment lost 3 bases and the J segment 5 bases; nucleotides outside the gene matches: 6. Germline values: CDR1 SQVTM, CDR2 ANQGSEA.

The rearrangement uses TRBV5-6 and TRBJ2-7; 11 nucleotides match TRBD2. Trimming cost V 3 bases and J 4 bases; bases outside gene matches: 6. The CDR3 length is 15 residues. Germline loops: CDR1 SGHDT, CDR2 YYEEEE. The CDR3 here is CASSYQRTSGYEQYF. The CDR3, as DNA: TGTGCCAGCAGCTATCAGCGGACTAGCGGGTACGAGCAGTACTTC.

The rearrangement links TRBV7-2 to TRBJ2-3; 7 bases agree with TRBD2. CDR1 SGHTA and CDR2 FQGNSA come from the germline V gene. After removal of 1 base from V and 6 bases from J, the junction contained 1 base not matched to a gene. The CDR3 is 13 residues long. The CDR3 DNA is TGTGCCAGCAGCTTAGGAGCGGGGGATACGCAGTATTTT. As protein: CASSLGAGDTQYF.

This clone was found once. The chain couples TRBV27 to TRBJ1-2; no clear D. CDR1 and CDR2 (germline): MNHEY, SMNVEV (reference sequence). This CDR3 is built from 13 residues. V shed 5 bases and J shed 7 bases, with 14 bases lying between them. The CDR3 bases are TGTGCCAGCAGTCCCCGGGAGAGAGGTGGCTACACCTTC. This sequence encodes CASSPRERGGYTF.

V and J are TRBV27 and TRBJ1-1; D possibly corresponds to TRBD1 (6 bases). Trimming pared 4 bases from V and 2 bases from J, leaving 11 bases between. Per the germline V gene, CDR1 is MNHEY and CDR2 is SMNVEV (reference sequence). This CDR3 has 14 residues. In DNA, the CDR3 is TGTGCCAGCAGTTCACAGGGCTATAACACTGAAGCTTTCTTT. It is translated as CASSSQGYNTEAFF.

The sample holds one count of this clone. The CDR3 loop is CASSSTGMEQYF. DNA for the CDR3: TGTGCCAGCAGTTCGACAGGTATGGAGCAGTACTTC. The chain links TRBV6-5 to TRBJ2-7; tentative D call: TRBD1 (6 bases). CDR1 is MNHEY and CDR2 is SVGAGI in the germline V gene. Between the trimmed V and J ends, which lost 4 bases and 7 bases, there was a span of 11 bases. The length of the CDR3 is 12 residues.

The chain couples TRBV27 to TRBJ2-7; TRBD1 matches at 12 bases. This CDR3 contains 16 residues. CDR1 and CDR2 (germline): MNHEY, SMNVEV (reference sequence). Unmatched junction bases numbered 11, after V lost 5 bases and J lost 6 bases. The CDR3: CASSTLAGTGGSEQYF. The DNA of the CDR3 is TGTGCCAGCAGTACCCTAGCCGGGACAGGGGGCTCCGAGCAGTACTTC.

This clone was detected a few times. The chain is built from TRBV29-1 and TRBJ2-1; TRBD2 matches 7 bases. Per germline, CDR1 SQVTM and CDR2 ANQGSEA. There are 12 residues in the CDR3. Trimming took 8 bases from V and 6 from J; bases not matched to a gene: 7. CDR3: CSLSAGLNEQFF. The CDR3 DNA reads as TGCAGCTTATCAGCGGGACTCAATGAGCAGTTCTTC.

The CDR3 reads CASSAYARGTNYGYTF. The CDR3 nucleotides read TGTGCCAGTAGTGCCTATGCTAGGGGCACTAACTATGGCTACACCTTC. The chain carries TRBV19 and TRBJ1-2; D might be TRBD1 (5 bases). CDR1 and CDR2 from the germline V gene are LNHDA and SQIVND (reference sequence). V lost 5 bases to trimming and J lost 0 bases, with 16 bases between them. The CDR3 is 16 amino acids.

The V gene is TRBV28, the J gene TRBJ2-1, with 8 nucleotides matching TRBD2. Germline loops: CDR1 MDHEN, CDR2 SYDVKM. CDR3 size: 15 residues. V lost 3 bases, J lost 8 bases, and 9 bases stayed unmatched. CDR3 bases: TGTGCCAGCAGTTTTGAACGGGAGGGCTTGGATGAGCAGTTCTTC. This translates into CASSFEREGLDEQFF.

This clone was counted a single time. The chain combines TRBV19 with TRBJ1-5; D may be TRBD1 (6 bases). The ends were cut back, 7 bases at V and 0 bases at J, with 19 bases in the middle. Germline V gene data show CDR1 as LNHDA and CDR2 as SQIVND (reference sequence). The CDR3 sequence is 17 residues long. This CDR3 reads CASKKGGRGISNQPQHF. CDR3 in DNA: TGTGCCAGTAAAAAGGGTGGCAGGGGTATTAGCAATCAGCCCCAGCATTTT.

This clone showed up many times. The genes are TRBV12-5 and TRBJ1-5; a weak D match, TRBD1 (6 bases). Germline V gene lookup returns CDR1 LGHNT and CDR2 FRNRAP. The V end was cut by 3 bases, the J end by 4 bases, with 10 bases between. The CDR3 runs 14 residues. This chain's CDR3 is CASGFGTPNQPQHF. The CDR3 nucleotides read TGTGCTAGTGGTTTCGGGACACCGAATCAGCCCCAGCATTTT.

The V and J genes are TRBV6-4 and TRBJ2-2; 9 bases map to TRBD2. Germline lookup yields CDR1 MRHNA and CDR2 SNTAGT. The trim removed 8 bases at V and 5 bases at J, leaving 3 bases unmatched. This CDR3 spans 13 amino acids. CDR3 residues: CASRGLATGELFF. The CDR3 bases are TGTGCCAGCCGTGGACTAGCGACCGGGGAGCTGTTTTTT.

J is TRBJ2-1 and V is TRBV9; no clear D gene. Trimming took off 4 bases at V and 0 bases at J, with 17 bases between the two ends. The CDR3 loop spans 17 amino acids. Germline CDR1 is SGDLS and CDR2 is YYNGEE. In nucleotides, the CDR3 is TGTGCCAGCAGCCTAATTCCCGACACGTTCTCCTACAATGAGCAGTTCTTC. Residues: CASSLIPDTFSYNEQFF.

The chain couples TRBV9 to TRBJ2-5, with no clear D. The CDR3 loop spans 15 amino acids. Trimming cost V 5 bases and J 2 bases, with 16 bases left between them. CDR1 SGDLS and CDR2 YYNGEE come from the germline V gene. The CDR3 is CASSLGLSMQETQYF. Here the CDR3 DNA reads TGTGCCAGCAGTCTCGGGTTGTCTATGCAAGAGACCCAGTACTTC. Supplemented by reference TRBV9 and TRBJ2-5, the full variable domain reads DSGVTQTPKHLITATGQRVTLRCSPRSGDLSVYWYQQSLDQGLQFLIQYYNGEERAKGNILERFSAQQFPDLHSELNLSSLELGDSALYFCASSLGLSMQETQYFGPGTRLLVL.

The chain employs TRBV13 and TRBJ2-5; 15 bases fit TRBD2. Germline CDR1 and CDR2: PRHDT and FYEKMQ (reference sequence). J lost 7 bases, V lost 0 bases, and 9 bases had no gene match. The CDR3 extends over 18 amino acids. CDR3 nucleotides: TGTGCCAGCAGCTTAGGACCGGGACTAGCGGGAGGCGAAGGGACCCAGTACTTC. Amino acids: CASSLGPGLAGGEGTQYF.

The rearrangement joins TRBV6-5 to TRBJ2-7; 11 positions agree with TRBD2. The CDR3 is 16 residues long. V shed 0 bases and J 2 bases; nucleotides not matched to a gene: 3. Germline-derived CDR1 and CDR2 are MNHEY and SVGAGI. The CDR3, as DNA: TGTGCCAGCAGTTACTCTAGCGGGAGGGTTACCTACGAGCAGTACTTC. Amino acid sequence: CASSYSSGRVTYEQYF.

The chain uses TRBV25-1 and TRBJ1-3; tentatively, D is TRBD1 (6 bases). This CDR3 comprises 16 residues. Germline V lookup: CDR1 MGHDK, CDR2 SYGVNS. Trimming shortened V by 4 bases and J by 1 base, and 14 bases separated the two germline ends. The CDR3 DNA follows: TGTGCCAGCAGTGTTATCGGGACAAGTTCTGGAAACACCATATATTTT. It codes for CASSVIGTSSGNTIYF.

Written as DNA, the CDR3 is TGTGCCAGCAGTTACGCCGGGACAGGCAACACTGAAGCTTTCTTT. It encodes CASSYAGTGNTEAFF. V gene TRBV6-2 or TRBV6-3 combines with J gene TRBJ1-1; 8 bases align to TRBD1. Germline lookup yields CDR1 MNHEY and CDR2 SVGEGT. The CDR3 covers 15 residues. The J segment lost 2 bases and the V segment lost 2 bases, leaving 4 bases of the junction unmatched.

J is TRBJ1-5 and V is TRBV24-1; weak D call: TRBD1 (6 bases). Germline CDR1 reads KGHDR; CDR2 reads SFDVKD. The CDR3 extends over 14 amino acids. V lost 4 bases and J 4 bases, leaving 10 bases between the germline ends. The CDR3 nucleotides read TGTGCCACCAGTGACAGGGGAAAAAATCAGCCCCAGCATTTT. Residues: CATSDRGKNQPQHF.

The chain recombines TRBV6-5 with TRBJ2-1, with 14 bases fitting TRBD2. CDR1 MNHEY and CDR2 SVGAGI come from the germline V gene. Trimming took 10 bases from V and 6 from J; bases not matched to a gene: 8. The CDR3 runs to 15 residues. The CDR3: CATAPGLAGVNEQFF. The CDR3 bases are TGTGCCACCGCCCCGGGACTAGCGGGAGTCAATGAGCAGTTCTTC.

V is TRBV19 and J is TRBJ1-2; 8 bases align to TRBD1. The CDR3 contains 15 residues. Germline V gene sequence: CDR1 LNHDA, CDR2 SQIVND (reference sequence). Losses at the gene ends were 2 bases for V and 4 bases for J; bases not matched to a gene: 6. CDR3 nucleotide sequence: TGTGCCAGTAGTATACATCAGGGGGCAAGCTATGGCTACACCTTC. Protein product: CASSIHQGASYGYTF.

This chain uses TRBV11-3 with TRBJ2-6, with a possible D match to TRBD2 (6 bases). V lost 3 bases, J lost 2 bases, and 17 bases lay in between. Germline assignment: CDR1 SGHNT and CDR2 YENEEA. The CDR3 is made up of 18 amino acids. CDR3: CASSLGGLSAAGANVLTF. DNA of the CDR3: TGTGCCAGCAGCTTGGGGGGTCTAAGTGCGGCTGGGGCCAACGTCCTGACTTTC.

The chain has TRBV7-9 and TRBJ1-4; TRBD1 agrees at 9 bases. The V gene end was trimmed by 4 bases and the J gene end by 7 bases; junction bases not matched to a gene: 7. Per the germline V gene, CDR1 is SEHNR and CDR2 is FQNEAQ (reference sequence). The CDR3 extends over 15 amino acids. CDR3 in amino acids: CASSSSGQGIEKLFF. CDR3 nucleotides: TGTGCCAGCAGCTCTTCAGGACAGGGGATTGAAAAACTGTTTTTT. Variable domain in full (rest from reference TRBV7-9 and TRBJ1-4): DTGVSQNPRHKITKRGQNVTFRCDPISEHNRLYWYRQTLGQGPEFLTYFQNEAQLEKSRLLSDRFSAERPKGSFSTLEIQRTEQGDSAMYLCASSSSGQGIEKLFFGSGTQLSVL.

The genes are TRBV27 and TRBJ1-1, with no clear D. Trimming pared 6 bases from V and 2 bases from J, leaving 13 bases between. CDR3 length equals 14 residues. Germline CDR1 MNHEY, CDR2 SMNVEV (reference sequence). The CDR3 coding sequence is TGTGCCAGCAGACCCTTCGGGGTAAACACTGAAGCTTTCTTT. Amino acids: CASRPFGVNTEAFF.

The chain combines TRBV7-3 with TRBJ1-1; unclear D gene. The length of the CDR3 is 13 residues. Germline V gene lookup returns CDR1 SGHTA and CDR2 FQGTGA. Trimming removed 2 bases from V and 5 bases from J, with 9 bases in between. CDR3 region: CASSLFGSTEAFF. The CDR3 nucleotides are TGTGCCAGCAGCTTATTTGGGAGTACTGAAGCTTTCTTT.

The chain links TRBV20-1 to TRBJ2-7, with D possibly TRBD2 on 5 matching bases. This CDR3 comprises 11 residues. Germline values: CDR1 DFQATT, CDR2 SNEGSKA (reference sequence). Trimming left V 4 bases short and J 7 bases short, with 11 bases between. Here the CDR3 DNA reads TGCAGTGCTACAAGGACTCTAGAGCAGTACTTC. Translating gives CSATRTLEQYF.

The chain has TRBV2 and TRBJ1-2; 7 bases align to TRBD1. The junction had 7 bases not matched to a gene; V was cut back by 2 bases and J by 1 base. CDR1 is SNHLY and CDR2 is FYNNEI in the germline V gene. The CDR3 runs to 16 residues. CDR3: CASSETNRGFNYGYTF. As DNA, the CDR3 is TGTGCCAGCAGTGAAACGAACAGGGGATTTAACTATGGCTACACCTTC. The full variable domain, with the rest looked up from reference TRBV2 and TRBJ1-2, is EPEVTQTPSHQVTQMGQEVILRCVPISNHLYFYWYRQILGQKVEFLVSFYNNEISEKSEIFDDQFSVERPDGSNFTLKIRSTKLEDSAMYFCASSETNRGFNYGYTFGSGTRLTVV.

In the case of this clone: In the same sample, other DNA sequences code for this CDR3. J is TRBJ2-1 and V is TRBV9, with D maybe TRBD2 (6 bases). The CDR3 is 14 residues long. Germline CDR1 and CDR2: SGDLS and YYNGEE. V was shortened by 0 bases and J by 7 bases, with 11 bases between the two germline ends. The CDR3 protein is CASSVGGGTNEQFF. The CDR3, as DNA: TGTGCCAGCAGCGTAGGGGGAGGCACGAATGAGCAGTTCTTC.